This is a list of T cell receptor beta chains from one sample in a study of cytomegalovirus exposure and HLA in healthy donors. The table came from immunoSEQ multiplex PCR; TCRdb's copy has only in-frame clones and leaves some out. Its table records some 120,000 clones. The specimen sequenced was PBMCs. The receptor set was obtained from a man younger than 30 in good health and CMV-seronegative. The CDR3 runs from the conserved cysteine through the conserved F or W. Fields, in order: V gene, D gene, J gene, CDR3 protein, CDR3 DNA. The D gene is left open where the match is weak.

V: TRBV4-2
D: -
J: TRBJ1-4
CDR3: CASSPRQAFNEKLFF
DNA: TGTGCCAGCAGCCCACGACAAGCCTTTAATGAAAAACTGTTTTTT

V: TRBV28
D: TRBD2
J: TRBJ2-7
CDR3: CASITPGTSLVDEQYF
DNA: TGTGCCAGCATCACTCCCGGGACTAGTCTAGTAGACGAGCAGTACTTC

V: TRBV7-2
D: TRBD1
J: TRBJ1-2
CDR3: CASSPSGTGIYGYTF
DNA: TGTGCCAGCAGCCCGTCCGGGACAGGGATCTATGGCTACACCTTC

V: TRBV19
D: TRBD2
J: TRBJ2-1
CDR3: CASSSGAGGPSFNEQFF
DNA: TGTGCCAGTAGTTCTGGAGCGGGAGGGCCCTCTTTCAATGAGCAGTTCTTC

V: TRBV11-2
D: TRBD2
J: TRBJ2-3
CDR3: CASSFPAGVFTDTQYF
DNA: TGTGCCAGCAGCTTCCCAGCGGGAGTCTTCACCGATACGCAGTATTTT

V: TRBV10-1
D: -
J: TRBJ1-1
CDR3: CASSTDTQGIKAFF
DNA: TGCGCCAGCAGCACCGATACCCAGGGGATAAAAGCTTTCTTT

V: TRBV9
D: TRBD1
J: TRBJ1-5
CDR3: CASSVGQGGQPQHF
DNA: TGTGCCAGCAGCGTAGGACAGGGGGGTCAGCCCCAGCATTTT

V: TRBV20-1
D: -
J: TRBJ1-2
CDR3: CSARSSDGYTF
DNA: TGCAGTGCTAGATCCTCCGATGGCTACACCTTC

V: TRBV19
D: TRBD1
J: TRBJ2-7
CDR3: CASTLSRDRGPHEQYF
DNA: TGTGCCAGTACTCTTTCCAGGGACAGGGGACCCCACGAGCAGTACTTC

V: TRBV19
D: -
J: TRBJ1-5
CDR3: CASSIGGGPQHF
DNA: TGTGCCAGTAGTATAGGAGGGGGGCCCCAGCATTTT

V: TRBV2
D: TRBD1
J: TRBJ1-2
CDR3: CALLDRAIWGYTF
DNA: TGTGCCTTACTAGACAGGGCGATTTGGGGCTACACCTTC

V: TRBV5-1
D: TRBD2
J: TRBJ2-1
CDR3: CASSPGLAGNNEQFF
DNA: TGCGCCAGCAGCCCCGGACTAGCGGGCAACAATGAGCAGTTCTTC

V: TRBV30
D: -
J: TRBJ1-1
CDR3: CASEGGTEAFF
DNA: TGTGCCTCCGAGGGAGGCACTGAAGCTTTCTTT

V: TRBV7-3
D: -
J: TRBJ1-1
CDR3: CASSLTQGFTEAFF
DNA: TGTGCCAGCAGCTTAACCCAGGGTTTTACTGAAGCTTTCTTT

V: TRBV30
D: -
J: TRBJ2-1
CDR3: CASNRDSSLAGKQFF
DNA: TGTGCCTCAAATCGGGACAGCTCCCTAGCGGGTAAGCAGTTCTTC

V: TRBV19
D: TRBD2
J: TRBJ2-1
CDR3: CASSIGTSGTYEQFF
DNA: TGTGCCAGTAGTATAGGGACTAGCGGGACATATGAGCAGTTCTTC

V: TRBV30
D: -
J: TRBJ2-7
CDR3: CAWSGQGNYEQYF
DNA: TGTGCCTGGAGTGGGCAGGGAAACTACGAGCAGTACTTC

V: TRBV6-1
D: -
J: TRBJ2-7
CDR3: CASSDLYEQYF
DNA: TGTGCCAGCAGTGACCTTTACGAGCAGTACTTC

V: TRBV2
D: -
J: TRBJ1-2
CDR3: CASSDGAGVGYTF
DNA: TGTGCCAGCAGTGATGGGGCAGGGGTTGGCTACACCTTC

V: TRBV29-1
D: TRBD2
J: TRBJ2-1
CDR3: CSAGTRDYNEQFF
DNA: TGCAGCGCCGGGACTAGGGACTACAATGAGCAGTTCTTC

V: TRBV6-4
D: TRBD1
J: TRBJ2-3
CDR3: CASSAGTGADTQYF
DNA: TGTGCCAGCAGTGCCGGGACAGGGGCAGATACGCAGTATTTT

V: TRBV5-1
D: TRBD2
J: TRBJ2-5
CDR3: CASSWEGLAGQETQYF
DNA: TGCGCCAGCAGCTGGGAGGGACTAGCGGGCCAAGAGACCCAGTACTTC

V: TRBV6-5
D: -
J: TRBJ2-7
CDR3: CASSSGPYEQYF
DNA: TGTGCCAGCAGTTCAGGGCCCTACGAGCAGTACTTC

V: TRBV19
D: TRBD1
J: TRBJ1-1
CDR3: CASRPTGADTEAFF
DNA: TGTGCCAGCCGGCCGACAGGGGCGGACACTGAAGCTTTCTTT

V: TRBV10-1
D: -
J: TRBJ1-2
CDR3: CAKLRLGYGYTF
DNA: TGCGCCAAATTGAGGCTTGGGTATGGCTACACCTTC

V: TRBV19
D: -
J: TRBJ2-7
CDR3: CASSPDRWSSYEQYF
DNA: TGTGCCAGTAGTCCCGACAGGTGGAGCTCCTACGAGCAGTACTTC

V: TRBV5-8
D: -
J: TRBJ2-7
CDR3: CASSQDRSYEQYF
DNA: TGTGCCAGCAGTCAAGACAGGAGCTACGAGCAGTACTTC

V: TRBV30
D: -
J: TRBJ2-3
CDR3: CAWSRTASTDTQYF
DNA: TGTGCCTGGAGTAGGACAGCCAGCACAGATACGCAGTATTTT

V: TRBV19
D: -
J: TRBJ2-7
CDR3: CASSPPGVLGSYEQYF
DNA: TGTGCCAGTAGTCCGCCGGGGGTCCTAGGGTCCTACGAGCAGTACTTC

V: TRBV5-1
D: TRBD1
J: TRBJ1-1
CDR3: CASSGKTGGTEAFF
DNA: TGCGCCAGCAGCGGGAAAACAGGGGGCACTGAAGCTTTCTTT

V: TRBV4-2
D: TRBD2
J: TRBJ2-1
CDR3: CASSQETSGSDNEQFF
DNA: TGTGCCAGCAGCCAAGAGACTAGCGGGTCCGACAATGAGCAGTTCTTC

V: TRBV19
D: TRBD1
J: TRBJ1-4
CDR3: CASSPRQGGKLFF
DNA: TGTGCCAGTAGCCCCCGACAGGGGGGAAAACTGTTTTTT

V: TRBV29-1
D: TRBD2
J: TRBJ2-3
CDR3: CSVPGREGTQYF
DNA: TGCAGCGTCCCCGGGAGGGAGGGTACGCAGTATTTT

V: TRBV7-3
D: -
J: TRBJ2-3
CDR3: CASSLGGTQYF
DNA: TGTGCCAGCAGCCTAGGTGGCACGCAGTATTTT

V: TRBV5-1
D: -
J: TRBJ2-2
CDR3: CASSLGSVQLRTGELFF
DNA: TGCGCCAGCAGCTTGGGTTCCGTTCAACTTCGCACCGGGGAGCTGTTTTTT

V: TRBV2
D: -
J: TRBJ1-5
CDR3: CASRSPGGGNQPQHF
DNA: TGTGCCAGCAGGTCCCCCGGGGGAGGCAATCAGCCCCAGCATTTT

V: TRBV6-5
D: -
J: TRBJ1-1
CDR3: CASRKRGGGGSEAFF
DNA: TGTGCCAGCAGGAAACGTGGAGGCGGGGGGAGTGAAGCTTTCTTT

V: TRBV29-1
D: -
J: TRBJ2-5
CDR3: CSVSTGEETQYF
DNA: TGCAGCGTTTCAACTGGGGAGGAGACCCAGTACTTC

V: TRBV19
D: TRBD1
J: TRBJ2-7
CDR3: CASSPRTGHYEQYF
DNA: TGTGCCAGTAGTCCGCGGACAGGGCATTACGAGCAGTACTTC

V: TRBV29-1
D: TRBD1
J: TRBJ2-5
CDR3: CSVHTGTGQETQYF
DNA: TGCAGCGTACATACCGGGACAGGGCAAGAGACCCAGTACTTC

V: TRBV5-4
D: TRBD1
J: TRBJ2-7
CDR3: CASSLGQGGNYEQYF
DNA: TGTGCCAGCAGCTTGGGACAGGGGGGGAACTACGAGCAGTACTTC

V: TRBV7-3
D: TRBD1
J: TRBJ1-1
CDR3: CASSLRGRLDITEAFF
DNA: TGTGCCAGCAGCCTCAGGGGGCGACTAGATATCACTGAAGCTTTCTTT

V: TRBV7-6
D: TRBD1
J: TRBJ2-7
CDR3: CASSWESFQGASLYF
DNA: TGTGCCAGCAGCTGGGAAAGTTTCCAGGGGGCGTCGCTGTACTTC

V: TRBV28
D: -
J: TRBJ1-1
CDR3: CASSLVRGTEAFF
DNA: TGTGCCAGCAGTTTGGTTCGAGGAACTGAAGCTTTCTTT